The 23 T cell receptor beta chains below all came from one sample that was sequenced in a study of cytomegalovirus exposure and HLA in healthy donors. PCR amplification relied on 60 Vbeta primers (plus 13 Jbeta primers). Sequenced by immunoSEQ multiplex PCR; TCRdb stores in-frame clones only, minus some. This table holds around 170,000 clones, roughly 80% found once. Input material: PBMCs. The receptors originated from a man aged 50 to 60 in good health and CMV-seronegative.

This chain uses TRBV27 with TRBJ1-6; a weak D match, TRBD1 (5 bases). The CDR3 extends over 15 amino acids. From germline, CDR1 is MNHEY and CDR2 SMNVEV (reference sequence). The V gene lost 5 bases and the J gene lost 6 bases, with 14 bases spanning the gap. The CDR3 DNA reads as TGTGCCAGCAGTCCTACGGCCGGGGGTAATTCACCCCTCCACTTT. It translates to CASSPTAGGNSPLHF.

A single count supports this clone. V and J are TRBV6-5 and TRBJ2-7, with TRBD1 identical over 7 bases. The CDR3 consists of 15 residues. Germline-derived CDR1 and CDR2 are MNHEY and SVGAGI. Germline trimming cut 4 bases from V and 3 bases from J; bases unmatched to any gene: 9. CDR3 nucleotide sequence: TGTGCCAGCAGTTCCCCGACAGGGTCTAACTACGAGCAGTACTTC. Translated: CASSSPTGSNYEQYF.

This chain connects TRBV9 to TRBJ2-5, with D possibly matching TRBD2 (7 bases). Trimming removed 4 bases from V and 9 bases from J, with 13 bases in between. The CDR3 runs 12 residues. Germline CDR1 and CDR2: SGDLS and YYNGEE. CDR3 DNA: TGTGCCAGCAGCCCGGGGAGGGGGGCCCAGTACTTC. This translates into CASSPGRGAQYF.

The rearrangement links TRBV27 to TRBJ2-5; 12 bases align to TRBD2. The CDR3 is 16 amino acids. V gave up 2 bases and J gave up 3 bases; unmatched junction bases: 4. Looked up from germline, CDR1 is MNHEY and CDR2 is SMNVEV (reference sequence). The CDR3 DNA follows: TGTGCCAGCAGTTTACTGGCTAGCGGGGGGGAAGAGACCCAGTACTTC. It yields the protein CASSLLASGGEETQYF.

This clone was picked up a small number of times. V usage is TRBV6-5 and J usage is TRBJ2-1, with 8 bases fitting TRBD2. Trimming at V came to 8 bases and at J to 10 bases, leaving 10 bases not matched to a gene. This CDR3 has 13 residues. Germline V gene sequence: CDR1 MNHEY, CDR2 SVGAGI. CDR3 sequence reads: CASQLAGTTEQFF. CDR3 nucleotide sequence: TGTGCCAGCCAGTTAGCGGGAACCACCGAGCAGTTCTTC.

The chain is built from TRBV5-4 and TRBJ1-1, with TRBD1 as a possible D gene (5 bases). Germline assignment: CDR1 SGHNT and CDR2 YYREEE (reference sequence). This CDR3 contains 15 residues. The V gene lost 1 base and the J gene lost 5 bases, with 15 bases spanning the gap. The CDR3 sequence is CASSLPGQGGTEAFF. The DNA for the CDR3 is TGTGCCAGCAGCTTGCCGGGGCAGGGAGGTACTGAAGCTTTCTTT.

This CDR3 reads CASTANTEAFF. CDR3 DNA: TGTGCCTCAACAGCGAACACTGAAGCTTTCTTT. This chain connects TRBV6-5 to TRBJ1-1; D gene unclear. CDR1 MNHEY and CDR2 SVGAGI come from the germline V gene. Between the trimmed V and J ends, which lost 11 bases and 1 base, there was a span of 8 bases. This CDR3 spans 11 amino acids.

CDR3 residues: CASSGGASGTYEQYF. The CDR3 DNA reads TGTGCCAGCAGCGGAGGGGCTAGCGGAACGTACGAGCAGTACTTC. This chain joins TRBV11-2 and TRBJ2-7; 7 bases map to TRBD2. The CDR3 loop spans 15 amino acids. J lost 4 bases, V lost 5 bases, and 11 bases had no gene match. The germline CDR1 and CDR2 sequences are SGHAT and FQNNGV.

The CDR3 coding sequence is TGTGCCAGCAGCCAAAACTACCGTCAGTTCTTC. Translating gives CASSQNYRQFF. The chain is built from TRBV7-2 and TRBJ2-1; D remains unclear. Between the trimmed V and J ends, which lost 5 bases and 13 bases, there was a span of 12 bases. The CDR3 contains 11 residues. Germline assignment: CDR1 SGHTA and CDR2 FQGNSA.

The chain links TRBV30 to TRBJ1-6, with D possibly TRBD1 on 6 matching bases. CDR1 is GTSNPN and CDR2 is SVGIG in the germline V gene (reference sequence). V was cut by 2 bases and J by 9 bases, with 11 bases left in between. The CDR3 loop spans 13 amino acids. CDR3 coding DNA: TGTGCCTGGAGTCAAGGGGGTAGTTCACCCCTCCACTTT. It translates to CAWSQGGSSPLHF. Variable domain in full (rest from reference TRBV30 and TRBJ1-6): SQTIHQWPATLVQPVGSPLSLECTVEGTSNPNLYWYRQAAGRGLQLLFYSVGIGQISSEVPQNLSASRPQDRQFILSSKKLLLSDSGFYLCAWSQGGSSPLHFGNGTRLTVT.

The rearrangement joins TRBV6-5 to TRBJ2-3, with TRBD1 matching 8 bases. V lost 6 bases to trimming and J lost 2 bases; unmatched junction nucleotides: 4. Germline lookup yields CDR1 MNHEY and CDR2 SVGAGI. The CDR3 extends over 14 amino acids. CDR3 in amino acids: CASRMTGDTDTQYF. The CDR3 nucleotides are TGTGCCAGCAGGATGACAGGGGACACAGATACGCAGTATTTT.

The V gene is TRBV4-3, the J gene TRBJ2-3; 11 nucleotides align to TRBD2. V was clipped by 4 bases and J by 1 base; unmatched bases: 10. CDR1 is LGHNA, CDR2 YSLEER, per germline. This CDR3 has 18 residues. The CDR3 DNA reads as TGCGCCAGCAGCCCCCTAGTTAGGGGACTAGCGGGCACAGATACGCAGTATTTT. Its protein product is CASSPLVRGLAGTDTQYF.

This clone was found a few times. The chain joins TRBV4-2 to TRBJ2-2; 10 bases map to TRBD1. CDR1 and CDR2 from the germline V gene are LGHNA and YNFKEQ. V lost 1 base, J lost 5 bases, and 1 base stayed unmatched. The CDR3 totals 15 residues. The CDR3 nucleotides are TGTGCCAGCAGCCAAGGACAGGGGGCGACCGGGGAGCTGTTTTTT. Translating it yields CASSQGQGATGELFF.

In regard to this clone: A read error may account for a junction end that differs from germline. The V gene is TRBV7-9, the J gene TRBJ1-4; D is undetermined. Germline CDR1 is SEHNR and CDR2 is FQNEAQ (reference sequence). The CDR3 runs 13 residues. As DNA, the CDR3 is TGTTCCAGCACCTCTTCGGGGATTGAAAAACTGTTTTTT. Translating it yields CSSTSSGIEKLFF.

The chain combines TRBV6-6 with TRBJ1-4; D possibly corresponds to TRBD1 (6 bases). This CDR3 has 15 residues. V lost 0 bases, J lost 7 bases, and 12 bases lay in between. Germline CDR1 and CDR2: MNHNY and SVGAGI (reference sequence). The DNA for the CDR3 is TGTGCCAGCAGTTACTCGGGAGGGGGGGGTGAAAAACTGTTTTTT. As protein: CASSYSGGGGEKLFF.

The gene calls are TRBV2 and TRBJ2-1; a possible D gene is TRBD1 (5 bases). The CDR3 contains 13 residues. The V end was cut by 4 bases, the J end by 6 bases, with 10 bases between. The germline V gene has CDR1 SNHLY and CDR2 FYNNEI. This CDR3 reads CASSVNQGNEQFF. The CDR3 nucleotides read TGTGCCAGCAGTGTTAACCAGGGCAATGAGCAGTTCTTC. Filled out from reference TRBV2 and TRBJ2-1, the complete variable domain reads EPEVTQTPSHQVTQMGQEVILRCVPISNHLYFYWYRQILGQKVEFLVSFYNNEISEKSEIFDDQFSVERPDGSNFTLKIRSTKLEDSAMYFCASSVNQGNEQFFGPGTRLTVL.

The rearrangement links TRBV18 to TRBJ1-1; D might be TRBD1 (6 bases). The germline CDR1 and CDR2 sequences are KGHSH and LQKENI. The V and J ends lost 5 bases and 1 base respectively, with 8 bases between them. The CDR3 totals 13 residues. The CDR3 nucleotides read TGTGCCAGCTCAGGGACAAAGAACACTGAAGCTTTCTTT. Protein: CASSGTKNTEAFF.

The CDR3 DNA reads as TGTGCCAGTAGTGCTGGACAGGGGGGTCACTACGAGCAGTACTTC. The encoded protein is CASSAGQGGHYEQYF. The chain joins TRBV19 to TRBJ2-7; 10 positions agree with TRBD1. With 5 bases clipped from V and 3 bases from J, the junction kept 7 bases outside the gene matches. The CDR3 spans 15 residues. From germline, CDR1 is LNHDA and CDR2 SQIVND (reference sequence).

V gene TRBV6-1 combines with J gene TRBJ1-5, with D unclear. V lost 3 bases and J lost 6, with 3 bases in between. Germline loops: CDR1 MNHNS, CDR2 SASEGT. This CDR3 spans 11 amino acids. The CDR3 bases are TGTGCCAGCAGTGACTTTCAGCCCCAGCATTTT. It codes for CASSDFQPQHF.

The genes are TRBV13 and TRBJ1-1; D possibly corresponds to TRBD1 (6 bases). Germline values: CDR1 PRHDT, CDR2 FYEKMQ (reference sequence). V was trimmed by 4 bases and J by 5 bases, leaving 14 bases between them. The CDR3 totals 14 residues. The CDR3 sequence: CASSSDSPGTEAFF. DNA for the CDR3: TGTGCCAGCAGCTCGGACAGTCCGGGAACTGAAGCTTTCTTT.

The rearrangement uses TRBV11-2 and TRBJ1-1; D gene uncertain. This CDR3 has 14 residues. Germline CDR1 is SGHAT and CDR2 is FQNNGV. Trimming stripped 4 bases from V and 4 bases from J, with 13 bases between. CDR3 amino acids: CASSSAGLPTEAFF. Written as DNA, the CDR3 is TGTGCCAGCAGCTCGGCGGGGTTGCCCACTGAAGCTTTCTTT.

The CDR3 loop reads CASSPDRLEAFF. CDR3 DNA sequence: TGTGCCAGCTCACCGGACAGGCTTGAAGCTTTCTTT. V and J are TRBV18 and TRBJ1-1; 7 nucleotides align to TRBD1. The germline V gene has CDR1 KGHSH and CDR2 LQKENI. The ends lost 3 bases at V and 7 bases at J; junction bases unmatched: 2. This CDR3 is 12 amino acids long.

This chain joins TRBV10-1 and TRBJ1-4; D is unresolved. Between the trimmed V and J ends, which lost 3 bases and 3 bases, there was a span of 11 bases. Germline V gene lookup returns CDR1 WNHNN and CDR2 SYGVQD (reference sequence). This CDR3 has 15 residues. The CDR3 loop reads CASSEGRSANEKLFF. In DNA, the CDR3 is TGCGCCAGCAGTGAAGGGAGGTCGGCTAATGAAAAACTGTTTTTT.